Following are 28 T cell receptor beta chains from one sample sequenced in a study of technical replicates of blood from several donors. Generated by immunoSEQ multiplex PCR, the TCRdb table keeps only in-frame clones and is missing some. The sample records approximately 75,000 clones, about 97% being singletons. Material for sequencing was T cells isolated from PBMCs. These receptors were taken from a human donor in good health.

The chain recombines TRBV7-3 with TRBJ2-1; 14 bases are shared with TRBD2. The germline V gene has CDR1 SGHTA and CDR2 FQGTGA. Unmatched junction bases numbered 9, after V lost 4 bases and J lost 7 bases. The CDR3 contains 17 residues. In DNA, the CDR3 is TGTGCCAGCAGCTCTCCCTCGGGACTAGCGGGAGAGAATGAGCAGTTCTTC. This codes for CASSSPSGLAGENEQFF.

This chain links TRBV28 with TRBJ2-7, with 9 bases that match TRBD2. From germline, CDR1 is MDHEN and CDR2 SYDVKM. The CDR3 totals 16 residues. V was clipped by 5 bases and J by 2 bases; unmatched bases: 10. Here the CDR3 reads CASSISFSGSAYEQYF. The CDR3 DNA is TGTGCCAGCAGTATTTCATTTAGCGGGAGTGCCTACGAGCAGTACTTC.

This rearrangement joins TRBV7-8 to TRBJ2-2; TRBD2 matches 8 bases. Germline values: CDR1 SGHVS, CDR2 FQNEAQ. CDR3 length: 18 amino acids. The V segment lost 2 bases and the J segment 3 bases; nucleotides outside the gene matches: 11. CDR3 in DNA: TGTGCCAGCAGCTTATGGTTAGAAGCGGGAGCCCACACCGGGGAGCTGTTTTTT. As protein: CASSLWLEAGAHTGELFF.

The V and J genes are TRBV4-2 and TRBJ2-3; D is unclear. The V end was cut by 0 bases, the J end by 3 bases, with 7 bases between. CDR3 length: 14 amino acids. From germline, CDR1 is LGHNA and CDR2 YNFKEQ. The CDR3 loop is CASSQDRITDTQYF. The CDR3 DNA is TGTGCCAGCAGCCAAGATAGAATAACAGATACGCAGTATTTT.

The rearrangement uses TRBV6-5 and TRBJ2-7; a weak D match, TRBD2 (5 bases). This CDR3 spans 13 amino acids. Germline V gene sequence: CDR1 MNHEY, CDR2 SVGAGI. V gave up 4 bases and J gave up 5 bases, with 12 bases separating them. The CDR3 here is CASSWSGENEQYF. The CDR3 nucleotides read TGTGCCAGCAGTTGGTCCGGGGAGAACGAGCAGTACTTC.

This sequence joins TRBV6-6 and TRBJ2-7; 11 nucleotides match TRBD1. The CDR3 sequence is 15 residues long. Germline CDR1 and CDR2: MNHNY and SVGAGI (reference sequence). The junction had 11 bases not matched to a gene; V was cut back by 6 bases and J by 7 bases. CDR3 sequence reads: CASSSPGQGAREQYF. The CDR3 nucleotides read TGTGCCAGCAGCTCACCCGGACAGGGGGCCCGAGAGCAGTACTTC.

The J gene is TRBJ2-1, the V gene TRBV9, with 9 bases that match TRBD2. After removal of 0 bases from V and 4 bases from J, the junction contained 2 bases not matched to a gene. This CDR3 has 15 amino acids. The V gene's germline CDR1 is SGDLS and CDR2 YYNGEE. CDR3 nucleotide sequence: TGTGCCAGCAGCGTAGGACTAGCGGAATACAATGAGCAGTTCTTC. Amino acid sequence: CASSVGLAEYNEQFF.

The chain combines TRBV7-2 with TRBJ2-7; 7 bases map to TRBD2. Per the germline V gene, CDR1 is SGHTA and CDR2 is FQGNSA. The CDR3 is made up of 14 amino acids. Trimming removed 7 bases from V and 7 bases from J; junction bases left unmatched: 13. CDR3 amino acids: CASTIAGDAWEQYF. DNA for the CDR3: TGTGCCAGCACGATAGCGGGTGATGCTTGGGAGCAGTACTTC.

The chain combines TRBV28 with TRBJ2-5, with 8 bases identical to TRBD2. Germline CDR1 is MDHEN and CDR2 is SYDVKM. The CDR3 consists of 13 residues. Losses at the gene ends were 6 bases for V and 7 bases for J; bases not matched to a gene: 7. This chain's CDR3 is CASSPLAAGTQYF. CDR3 sequence (DNA): TGTGCCAGCAGCCCACTAGCGGCGGGGACCCAGTACTTC.

The chain carries TRBV7-3 and TRBJ2-2, with a tentative D call TRBD1 (5 bases). The CDR3 has 16 residues. CDR1 is SGHTA, CDR2 FQGTGA, per germline. Trimming removed 5 bases from V and 6 bases from J, with 19 bases in between. The CDR3 loop is CASSPHASRGPGELFF. For the CDR3, the DNA is TGTGCCAGCAGCCCCCACGCGTCTAGGGGCCCCGGGGAGCTGTTTTTT.

This clone was seen a single time. V and J are TRBV6-5 and TRBJ2-5, with D maybe TRBD1 (5 bases). V was shortened by 3 bases and J by 4 bases, with 9 bases between the two germline ends. The CDR3 has 13 amino acids. Germline values: CDR1 MNHEY, CDR2 SVGAGI. The CDR3: CASSYGAVETQYF. The DNA for the CDR3 is TGTGCCAGCAGTTATGGGGCAGTAGAGACCCAGTACTTC.

V is TRBV29-1 and J is TRBJ1-5; possible D gene TRBD1, 5 bases. CDR1 is SQVTM and CDR2 is ANQGSEA in the germline V gene. The CDR3 runs 13 residues. Trimming shortened V by 1 base and J by 10 bases, and 14 bases separated the two germline ends. The CDR3 bases are TGCAGCGTTGAAGGTGACAGAGGTCTACCCCAGCATTTT. Translation: CSVEGDRGLPQHF.

This chain uses TRBV9 with TRBJ2-5; TRBD1 matches at 7 bases. Per the germline V gene, CDR1 is SGDLS and CDR2 is YYNGEE. The CDR3 covers 13 residues. Germline trimming cut 5 bases from V and 5 bases from J; bases unmatched to any gene: 6. The chain's CDR3 is CASRTDRDETQYF. Written as DNA, the CDR3 is TGTGCCAGCAGAACCGACAGGGACGAGACCCAGTACTTC.

This clone was recorded once. The chain uses TRBV27 and TRBJ2-5; D is unclear. Germline loops: CDR1 MNHEY, CDR2 SMNVEV (reference sequence). CDR3 length: 13 amino acids. V lost 2 bases and J lost 5, with 9 bases in between. The CDR3 sequence is CASSLASRETQYF. CDR3 nucleotides: TGTGCCAGCAGTTTAGCATCTAGGGAGACCCAGTACTTC.

The chain links TRBV9 to TRBJ1-1, with D unresolved. CDR3 size: 13 residues. Trimming took off 0 bases at V and 0 bases at J, with 3 bases between the two ends. Germline assignment: CDR1 SGDLS and CDR2 YYNGEE. In DNA, the CDR3 is TGTGCCAGCAGCGTAGACATGAACACTGAAGCTTTCTTT. Its translation is CASSVDMNTEAFF.

The V gene is TRBV30, the J gene TRBJ1-1; D remains ambiguous. This CDR3 has 12 amino acids. From germline, CDR1 is GTSNPN and CDR2 SVGIG (reference sequence). V was cut by 1 base and J by 5 bases, with 8 bases left in between. Written as DNA, the CDR3 is TGTGCCTGGAGTGCACCGGGGACTGAAGCTTTCTTT. Protein: CAWSAPGTEAFF.

This clone was counted once. The rearrangement uses TRBV25-1 and TRBJ1-2, with 7 bases aligning to TRBD1. Germline-derived CDR1 and CDR2 are MGHDK and SYGVNS. The CDR3 runs to 15 residues. The ends lost 5 bases at V and 2 bases at J; junction bases unmatched: 8. The CDR3: CASSFPKGANYGYTF. The CDR3 region has the DNA TGTGCCAGCAGTTTCCCCAAGGGGGCAAACTATGGCTACACCTTC.

V and J are TRBV4-2 and TRBJ2-3, with TRBD2 identical over 10 bases. CDR3 length: 15 residues. Germline assignment: CDR1 LGHNA and CDR2 YNFKEQ. With 4 bases clipped from V and 0 bases from J, the junction kept 1 base outside the gene matches. For the CDR3, the DNA is TGTGCCAGCAGCCCGACTAGCGGGAGCACAGATACGCAGTATTTT. Protein sequence: CASSPTSGSTDTQYF.

The J gene is TRBJ2-5, the V gene TRBV21-1; the table's D call TRBD2 went unverified against the DNA. TRBV21-1 is a recognized pseudogene. CDR3 length: 14 amino acids. CDR3 amino acids: CARNNPGLGGRQYF. The CDR3, as DNA: TGTGCCAGGAATAACCCGGGACTAGGAGGACGGCAGTACTTC.

The chain carries TRBV15 and TRBJ1-2, with D possibly matching TRBD1 (6 bases). Germline values: CDR1 LNHNV, CDR2 YYDKDF (reference sequence). With 5 bases removed from V and 4 bases from J, the gap between germline ends came to 20 bases. The CDR3 runs 16 residues. The CDR3 DNA sequence: TGTGCCACCAGCCTCGGGCGGACAGTCGCTGGCTATGGCTACACCTTC. Translation: CATSLGRTVAGYGYTF.

This rearrangement joins TRBV30 to TRBJ2-2; possibly TRBD1 for D (5 bases). CDR3 length: 14 amino acids. CDR1 and CDR2 from the germline V gene are GTSNPN and SVGIG (reference sequence). V gave up 8 bases and J gave up 7 bases, with 20 bases separating them. DNA of the CDR3: TGTGCCCTAATAGGACAAATAGTCATCGGGGAGCTGTTTTTT. Translated, it gives CALIGQIVIGELFF.

The chain has TRBV11-2 and TRBJ2-7; 14 bases match TRBD2. The germline V gene encodes CDR1 SGHAT and CDR2 FQNNGV. V shed 5 bases, J shed 1 base, and the junction held 7 bases outside the gene matches. CDR3 size: 17 residues. For the CDR3, the DNA is TGTGCCAGCAGCGGGGGGACTAGCGGGAGCGGGTCCTACGAGCAGTACTTC. Translating it yields CASSGGTSGSGSYEQYF.

A single count supports this clone. This sequence joins TRBV27 and TRBJ2-5, with D tentatively TRBD2 (5 bases). The CDR3 consists of 15 residues. The germline V and J ends were trimmed by 2 bases and 5 bases, with 15 bases remaining between them. Germline V CDR1 and CDR2: MNHEY, SMNVEV (reference sequence). CDR3 nucleotide sequence: TGTGCCAGCAGTTTAAGGACGGGATTGAAGGAGACCCAGTACTTC. Translating gives CASSLRTGLKETQYF.

The chain is built from TRBV6-6 and TRBJ1-4; D is perhaps TRBD1 (6 bases). CDR1 and CDR2 (germline): MNHNY, SVGAGI (reference sequence). V was shortened by 10 bases and J by 5 bases, with 14 bases between the two germline ends. The CDR3 contains 13 residues. The CDR3 region is CATYRDTNEKLFF. In nucleotides, the CDR3 is TGTGCCACCTACCGGGACACCAATGAAAAACTGTTTTTT.

This clone was counted once. This chain connects TRBV19 to TRBJ2-7; a possible D gene is TRBD1 (8 bases). With 3 bases removed from V and 6 bases from J, the gap between germline ends came to 12 bases. The CDR3 covers 13 residues. Germline V gene data show CDR1 as LNHDA and CDR2 as SQIVND (reference sequence). The CDR3 nucleotides read TGTGCCAGTAGTATGGACAGGGAGGGCGAGCAGTACTTC. Protein product: CASSMDREGEQYF.

The chain uses TRBV5-1 and TRBJ2-5; D remains ambiguous. This CDR3 comprises 14 residues. The germline V gene has CDR1 SGHRS and CDR2 YFSETQ. The V end was cut by 0 bases, the J end by 1 base, with 7 bases between. DNA of the CDR3: TGCGCCAGCAGCTTGGGTCTAGGCCAAGAGACCCAGTACTTC. Translation gives CASSLGLGQETQYF.

The chain couples TRBV5-1 to TRBJ2-2; possible D gene TRBD2, 5 bases. The ends were cut back, 5 bases at V and 2 bases at J, with 13 bases in the middle. Per the germline V gene, CDR1 is SGHRS and CDR2 is YFSETQ. The CDR3 spans 15 residues. The CDR3 DNA follows: TGCGCCAGCAGTGTGTCCGGGATAAACACCGGGGAGCTGTTTTTT. Translating it yields CASSVSGINTGELFF.

The chain links TRBV11-3 to TRBJ2-5; D is uncertain. V lost 0 bases and J lost 2, with 16 bases in between. The CDR3 covers 17 residues. Germline lookup yields CDR1 SGHNT and CDR2 YENEEA. CDR3 in amino acids: CASSLDLTEISQETQYF. The CDR3 nucleotides read TGTGCCAGCAGCTTAGATCTTACAGAAATATCTCAAGAGACCCAGTACTTC.